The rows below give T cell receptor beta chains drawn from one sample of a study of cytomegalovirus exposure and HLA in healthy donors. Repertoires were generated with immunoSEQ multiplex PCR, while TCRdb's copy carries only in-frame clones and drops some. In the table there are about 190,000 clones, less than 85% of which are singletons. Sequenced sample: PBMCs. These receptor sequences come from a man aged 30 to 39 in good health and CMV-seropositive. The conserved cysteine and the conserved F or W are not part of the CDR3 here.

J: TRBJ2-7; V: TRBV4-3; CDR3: ASSPRTGGPEQY
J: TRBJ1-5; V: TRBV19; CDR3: ASTGLSGNQPQH
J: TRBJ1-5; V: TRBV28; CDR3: ASSLIQGGQPQH
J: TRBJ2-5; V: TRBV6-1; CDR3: ASSEVGGQETQY
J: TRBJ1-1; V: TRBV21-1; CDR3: ASIVGGF
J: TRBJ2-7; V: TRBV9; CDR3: ASSPSRGGQGNEQY
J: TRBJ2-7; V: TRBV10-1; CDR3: ASDQGAGYEQY
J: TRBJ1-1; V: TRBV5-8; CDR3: ASSLPGGTEAF
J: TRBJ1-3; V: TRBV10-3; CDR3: AIGGTGSGNTIY
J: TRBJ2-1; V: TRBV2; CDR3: ASSERVRQGTSYNEQF
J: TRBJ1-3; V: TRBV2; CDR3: ASSEDRGLGDTIY
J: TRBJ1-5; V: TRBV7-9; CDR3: ASSLGTAGTLH
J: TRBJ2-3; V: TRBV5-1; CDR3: ASSLTGLTTDTQY
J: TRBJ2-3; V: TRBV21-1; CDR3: ASSEPTGGVDTQY
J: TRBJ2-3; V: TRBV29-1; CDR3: SVEGGQGPRDSPPDTQY
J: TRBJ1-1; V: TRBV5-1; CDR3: ASNSQGNTEAF
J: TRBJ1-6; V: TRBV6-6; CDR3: ASSPTGNLFNSPLH
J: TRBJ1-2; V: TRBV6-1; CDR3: ASSEMAVYGYT
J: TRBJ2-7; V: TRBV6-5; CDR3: ASSNSQGSYEQY
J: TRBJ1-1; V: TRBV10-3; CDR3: AISVGGGRGTEAF
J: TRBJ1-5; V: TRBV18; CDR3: ASSPGTARQPQH
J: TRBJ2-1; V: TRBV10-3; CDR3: AIKGAGGPGNEQF
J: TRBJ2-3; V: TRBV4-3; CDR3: ASSQGATETDTQY
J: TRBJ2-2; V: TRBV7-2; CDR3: ASSWGQMNTGELF
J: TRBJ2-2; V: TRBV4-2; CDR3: ASSFAENTGELF
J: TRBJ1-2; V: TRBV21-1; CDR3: ASSKIIMKIGCGTAKGGYT
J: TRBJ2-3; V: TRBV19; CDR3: ASVNRGETDTQY
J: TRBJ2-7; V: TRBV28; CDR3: ASSPPSGQSYEQY
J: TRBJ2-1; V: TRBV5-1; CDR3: ASSTGGSYNEQF
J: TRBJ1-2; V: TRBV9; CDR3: ASSDQLTGTYGYT
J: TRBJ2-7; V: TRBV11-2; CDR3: ASSSSGSVPYEQY
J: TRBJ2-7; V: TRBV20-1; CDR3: SVNGAYEQY
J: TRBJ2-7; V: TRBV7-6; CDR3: ASSPRTSGTQY
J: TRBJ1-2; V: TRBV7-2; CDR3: ASSLGQSKGYT
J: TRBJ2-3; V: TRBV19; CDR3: ASDTSKGTPDPDTQY
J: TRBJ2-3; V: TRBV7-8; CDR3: ASSITGDTQY
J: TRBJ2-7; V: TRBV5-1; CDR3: ASSGRTSGEQY
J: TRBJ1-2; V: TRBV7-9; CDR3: SSRSFYGYT
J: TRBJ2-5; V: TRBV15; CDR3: ATSRDAGGETQY
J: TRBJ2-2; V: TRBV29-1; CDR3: SVAGGGTGELF
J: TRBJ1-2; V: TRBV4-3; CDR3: ASSQELTGGKGYT
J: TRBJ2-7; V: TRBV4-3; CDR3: ASSPYRGASMD
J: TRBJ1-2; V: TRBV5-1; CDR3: ASSQGLAYGYT
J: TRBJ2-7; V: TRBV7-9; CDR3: ASSSGQVYEQY
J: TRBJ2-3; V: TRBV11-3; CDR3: ASSLEGGSSDTQY
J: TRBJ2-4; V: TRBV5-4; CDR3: ASSFRGMDIQY
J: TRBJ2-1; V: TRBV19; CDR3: ASSIDSYDRGTGENEQF
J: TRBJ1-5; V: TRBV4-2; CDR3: ASSQVENQPQH
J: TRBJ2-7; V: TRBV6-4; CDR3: ASTRARGTSVEQY
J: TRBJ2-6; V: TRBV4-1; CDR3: ASSPPQGSSGANVLT